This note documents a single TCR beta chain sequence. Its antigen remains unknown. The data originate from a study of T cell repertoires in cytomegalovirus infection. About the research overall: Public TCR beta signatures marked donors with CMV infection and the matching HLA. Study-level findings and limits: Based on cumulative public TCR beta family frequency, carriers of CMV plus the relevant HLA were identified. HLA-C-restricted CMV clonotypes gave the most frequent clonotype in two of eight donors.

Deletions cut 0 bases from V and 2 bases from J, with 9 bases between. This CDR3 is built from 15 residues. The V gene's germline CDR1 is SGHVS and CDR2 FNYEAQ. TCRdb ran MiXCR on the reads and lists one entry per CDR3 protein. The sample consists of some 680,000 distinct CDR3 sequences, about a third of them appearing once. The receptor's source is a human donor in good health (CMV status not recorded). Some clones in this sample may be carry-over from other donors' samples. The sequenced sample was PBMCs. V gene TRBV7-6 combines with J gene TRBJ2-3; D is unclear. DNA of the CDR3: TGTGCCAGCAGCTTAGCGTGGGGATACACAGATACGCAGTATTTT. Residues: CASSLAWGYTDTQYF.